The clone carrying this T cell receptor beta chain was seen only once. Treatment meaning: around 19 received Ad26.COV2.S at low or high dose, single or two shots; roughly 5 received placebo; per-sample allocation not given. Day 63 after the first vaccine or placebo injection was the time point for sampling. The entry originates in a study of Ad26.COV2.S vaccination and SARS-CoV-2 variants. CDR3 length equals 15 residues. Germline V gene sequence: CDR1 SGHNT, CDR2 YENEEA. The junction had 6 bases not matched to a gene; V was cut back by 5 bases and J by 4 bases. TCRdb keeps only in-frame clones here, not all; method: immunoSEQ multiplex PCR. The table lists approximately 480,000 clones, roughly nine tenths of them singletons.

V and J are TRBV11-3 and TRBJ2-2, with 8 bases matching TRBD2. The sequencing here drew on peripheral blood, taken in a trial of Ad26.COV2.S vaccine versus placebo. This clonotype was sampled from a person aged 18 to 59 who received the Ad26.COV2.S COVID-19 vaccine or a placebo. CDR3 loop: CASSPGLVGTGELFF. The CDR3 coding sequence is TGTGCCAGCAGCCCGGGACTAGTAGGCACCGGGGAGCTGTTTTTT.